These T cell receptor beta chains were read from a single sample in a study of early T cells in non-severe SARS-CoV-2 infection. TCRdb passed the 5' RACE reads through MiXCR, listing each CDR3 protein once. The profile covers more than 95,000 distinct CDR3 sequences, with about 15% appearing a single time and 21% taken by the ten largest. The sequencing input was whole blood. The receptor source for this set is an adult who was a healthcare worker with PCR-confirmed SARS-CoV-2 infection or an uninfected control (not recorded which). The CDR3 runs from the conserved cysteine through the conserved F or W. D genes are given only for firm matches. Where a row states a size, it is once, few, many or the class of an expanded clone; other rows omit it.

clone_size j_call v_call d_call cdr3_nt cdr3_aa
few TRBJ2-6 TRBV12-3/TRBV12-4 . TGTGCCAGCAGTTTCTGGCAGGGAGGATTTTCTGGGGCCAACGTCCTGACTTTC CASSFWQGGFSGANVLTF
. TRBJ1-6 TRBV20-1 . TGCAGTGCTAGAGACAGTTGGAGTTCACCCCTCCACTTT CSARDSWSSPLHF
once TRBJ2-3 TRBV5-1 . TGCGCCAGCAGCTCCGAACTAGCCCGCACAGATACGCAGTATTTT CASSSELARTDTQYF
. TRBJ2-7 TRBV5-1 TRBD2 TGCGCCAGCAGCTTGACTAGCGGGGGCAGGTACGAGCAGTACTTC CASSLTSGGRYEQYF
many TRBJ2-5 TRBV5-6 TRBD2 TGTGCCAGCAGGGACACTAGCGGACAAGAGACCCAGTACTTC CASRDTSGQETQYF
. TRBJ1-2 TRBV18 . TGTGCCAGCTCACCCTCGGACCTTCCTCGGGGCTACACCTTC CASSPSDLPRGYTF
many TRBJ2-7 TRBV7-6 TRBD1 TGTGCCAGCAGCCCTGACCTACAGGGGCGTCGGGGCGAGCAGTACTTC CASSPDLQGRRGEQYF
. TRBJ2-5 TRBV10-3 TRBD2 TGTGCCATCGGGGTCGGGACTAGCGAACAAGAGACCCAGTACTTC CAIGVGTSEQETQYF
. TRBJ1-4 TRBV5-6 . TGTGCCAGCAGCTTGGCCGACCCTGCAACTAATGAAAAACTGTTTTTT CASSLADPATNEKLFF
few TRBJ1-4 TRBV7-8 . TGTGCCAGCAGCCCTGTGGGGGTCAATGAAAAACTGTTTTTT CASSPVGVNEKLFF
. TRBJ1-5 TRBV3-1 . TGTGCCAGCAGCCAAGATCAAGGCCAGCCCCAGCATTTT CASSQDQGQPQHF
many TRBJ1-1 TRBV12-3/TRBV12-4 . TGTGCCAGCAGTTTACAGGGATGGAACACTGAAGCTTTCTTT CASSLQGWNTEAFF
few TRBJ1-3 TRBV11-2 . TGTGCCAGCAGCCCTCGGGCCAGCCTAGCCGGAAACACCATATATTTT CASSPRASLAGNTIYF
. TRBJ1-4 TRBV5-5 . TGTGCCAGCTCTCAGGGAGGGATTGAAAAACTGTTTTTT CASSQGGIEKLFF
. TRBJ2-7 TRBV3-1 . TGTGCCAGCAGCCAATCTCCGGCGGGGGACAAGCAGTACTTC CASSQSPAGDKQYF
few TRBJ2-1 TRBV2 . TGTGCCAGCAGTGAAGACTATGAGCAGTTCTTC CASSEDYEQFF
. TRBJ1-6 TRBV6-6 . TGTGCCAGCAGTTACGACGGCTATAATTCACCCCTCCACTTT CASSYDGYNSPLHF
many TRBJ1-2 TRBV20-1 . TGCAGTGCCGACAGTCTCCCTGCGGGCTACACCTTC CSADSLPAGYTF
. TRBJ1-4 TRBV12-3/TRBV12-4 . TGTGCCAGCAGTTTATCGGCAACTAATGAAAAACTGTTTTTT CASSLSATNEKLFF
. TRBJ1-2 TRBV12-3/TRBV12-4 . TGTGCCAGCAAAGGGACACCCTATGGCTACACCTTC CASKGTPYGYTF
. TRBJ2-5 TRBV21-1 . TGTGCCAGCAGAGGAGGACTAGCGGGGGGGTACCTCCAAGAGACCCAGTACTTC CASRGGLAGGYLQETQYF
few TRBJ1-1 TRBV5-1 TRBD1 TGCGCCAGCAGCACCTTTCCGGGACAGGGGCCTGAAGCTTTCTTT CASSTFPGQGPEAFF
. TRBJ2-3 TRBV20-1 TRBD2 TGCAGTGCTAGAACCAGCGGGGGGGCTACAGATACGCAGTATTTT CSARTSGGATDTQYF
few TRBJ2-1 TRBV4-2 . TGTGCCAGCAGCCATTGGGGGGGCCAGACGGGTGATGAGCAGTTCTTC CASSHWGGQTGDEQFF
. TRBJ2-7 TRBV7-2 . TGTGTCAGCCACTTAGGCCACGAGCAGTACTTC CVSHLGHEQYF
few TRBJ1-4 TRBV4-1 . TGCGCCAGCAGTGACACCGGGACTGATGAAAAACTGTTTTTT CASSDTGTDEKLFF
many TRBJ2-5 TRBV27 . TGTGCCAGCAGTTTAGACAGGCAAGAGACCCAGTACTTC CASSLDRQETQYF
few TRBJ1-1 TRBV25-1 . TGTGCCAGCAGTCCCGCAGGGTCGTTTATGAACACTGAAGCTTTCTTT CASSPAGSFMNTEAFF
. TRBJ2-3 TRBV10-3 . TGTGCCATCAGACGCTTAGGCGGGGAAGGAGATACGCAGTATTTT CAIRRLGGEGDTQYF
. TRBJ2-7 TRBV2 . TGTGCCAGCAGCCAACAGAAAGAGCAGTACTTC CASSQQKEQYF
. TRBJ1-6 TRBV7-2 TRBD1 TGTGCCAGCAGCCCCGGCGGACAGGGTATTTCACCCCTCCACTTT CASSPGGQGISPLHF
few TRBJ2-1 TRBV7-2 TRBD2 TGTGCCAGCAGCTCCGACGGACTAGCGGGCAATGAGCAGTTCTTC CASSSDGLAGNEQFF
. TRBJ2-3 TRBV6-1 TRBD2 TGTGCCGGCAAGACTAGCGGGGGGTACACAGATACGCAGTATTTT CAGKTSGGYTDTQYF
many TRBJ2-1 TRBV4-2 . TGTGCCAGCAGCCCCGAGGGGGATTCCTACAATGAGCAGTTCTTC CASSPEGDSYNEQFF
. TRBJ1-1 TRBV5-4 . TGTGCCAGCAGCTTTCGTCGGAACCTGAACACTGAAGCTTTCTTT CASSFRRNLNTEAFF
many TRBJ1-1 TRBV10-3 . TGTGCCATCCACGAGCCATGGGGAGAAGCTTTCTTT CAIHEPWGEAFF
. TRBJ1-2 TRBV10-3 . TGTGCCATCAGTGGTAGCCGGGGCTACACCTTC CAISGSRGYTF
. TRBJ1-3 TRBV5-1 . TGCGCCAGCAGCTTGGACCACGGTACCATCTCTGAAAACACCATATATTTT CASSLDHGTISENTIYF
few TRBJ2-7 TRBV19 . TGTGCCAGTAGTATCGGGGGTCGACTAAACTACGAGCAGTACTTC CASSIGGRLNYEQYF
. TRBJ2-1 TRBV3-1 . TGTGCCAGCAGCCTCCTAAGGTCCCTTGAGCAGTTCTTC CASSLLRSLEQFF
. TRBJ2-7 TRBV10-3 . TGTGCCATCAGTGAGTCATGGGGGGGCCGGGACTACGAGCAGTACTTC CAISESWGGRDYEQYF
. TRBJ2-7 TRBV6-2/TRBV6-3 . TGTGCCAGCAGTTACATTGGGTCGTTGGTTGTTGAGTACTTC CASSYIGSLVVEYF
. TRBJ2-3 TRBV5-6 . TGTGCCAGCAGCTTGGAGGACACAGATACGCAGTATTTT CASSLEDTDTQYF
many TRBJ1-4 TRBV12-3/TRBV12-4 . TGTGCCAGCAGTGGGGACGGAAATAATGAAAAACTGTTTTTT CASSGDGNNEKLFF
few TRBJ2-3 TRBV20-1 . TGCAGTGCTACTGGGCGGGGCGGCACAGATACGCAGTATTTT CSATGRGGTDTQYF
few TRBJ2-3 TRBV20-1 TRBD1 TGCAGTGCCCTATCGGGACAGGGAAGGACAGATACGCAGTATTTT CSALSGQGRTDTQYF
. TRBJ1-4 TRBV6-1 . TGTGCCAGCAGCGCCCTAAATTATGGAGAAAAACTGTTTTTT CASSALNYGEKLFF
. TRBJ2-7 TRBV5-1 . TGCGCCAGCAGCTTCCGGGACGGATACGAGCAGTACTTC CASSFRDGYEQYF
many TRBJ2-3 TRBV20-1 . TGCAGTGCTAGAGGAACGGTTCATGACGCTAGCACAGATACGCAGTATTTT CSARGTVHDASTDTQYF